The clone carrying this T cell receptor (beta chain) came up a few times. The antigen remains unidentified. The data belong to a study of vaccination effects on CD4 cells after COVID-19. Profiled with immunoSEQ multiplex PCR; TCRdb holds only in-frame clones, not every one. The sample gives tens of thousands of clones, more than 70% of which show up once; around 2.8% is in the top ten. Within the ViraFEST assay, antigen-specific CD4+ T cells underwent expansion with viral peptide pools prior to sequencing. Cells that had been cultured for roughly eleven days were the source of isolated CD4+ T cells. According to the study, vaccine recipients showed no prior SARS-CoV-2 infection and negative nucleocapsid antibodies. Culturing of 1.5 million to 2.5 million PBMC per well took place with roughly 10 IU/ml IL-2 and about 9.3 ug/ml peptides. Half the medium was swapped for IL-2 medium on days 3 and 7. Regarding the study as a whole: Limitations: small convalescent group and missing early post-infection timepoints.

The TCR was taken from a human donor who received a COVID-19 vaccine. Source: CD4+ T cells from PBMCs cultured with HCoV-NL63 spike peptides, taken before COVID-19 vaccination.

As DNA, the CDR3 is TGTGCCAGCTCAGGGATACAGGGATCTGGGGCCAACGTCCTGACTTTC. Translated, it gives CASSGIQGSGANVLTF. The chain is built from TRBV18 and TRBJ2-6; weak D call: TRBD1 (6 bases). Trimming pared 5 bases from V and 1 base from J, leaving 12 bases between. Looked up from germline, CDR1 is KGHSH and CDR2 is LQKENI. The CDR3 has 16 amino acids.